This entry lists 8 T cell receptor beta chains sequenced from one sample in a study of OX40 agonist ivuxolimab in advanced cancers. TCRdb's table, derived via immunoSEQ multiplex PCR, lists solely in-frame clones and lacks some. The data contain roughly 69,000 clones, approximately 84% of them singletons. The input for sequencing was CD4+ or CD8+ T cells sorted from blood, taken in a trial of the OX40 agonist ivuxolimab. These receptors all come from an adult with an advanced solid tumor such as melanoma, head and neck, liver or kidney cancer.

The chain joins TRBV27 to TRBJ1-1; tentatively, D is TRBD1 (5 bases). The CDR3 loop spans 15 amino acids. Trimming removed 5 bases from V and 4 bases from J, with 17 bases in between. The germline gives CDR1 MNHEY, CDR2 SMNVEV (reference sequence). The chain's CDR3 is CASSRGSRVLTEAFF. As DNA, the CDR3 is TGTGCCAGCAGTCGGGGGAGTAGGGTCCTCACTGAAGCTTTCTTT.

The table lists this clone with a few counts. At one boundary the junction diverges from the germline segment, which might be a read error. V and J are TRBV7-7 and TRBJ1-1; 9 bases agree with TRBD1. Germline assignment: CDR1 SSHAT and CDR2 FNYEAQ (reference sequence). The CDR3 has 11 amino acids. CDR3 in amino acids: CASSLGQGAFF. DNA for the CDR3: TGTGCTAGCAGCTTGGGACAGGGTGCTTTCTTT.

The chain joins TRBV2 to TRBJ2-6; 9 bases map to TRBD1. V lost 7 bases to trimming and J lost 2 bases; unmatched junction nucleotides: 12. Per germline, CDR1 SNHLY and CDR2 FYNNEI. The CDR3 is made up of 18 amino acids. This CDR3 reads CASNSPGQGIPGANVLTF. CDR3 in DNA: TGTGCCAGCAATAGCCCGGGACAGGGAATCCCTGGGGCCAACGTCCTGACTTTC.

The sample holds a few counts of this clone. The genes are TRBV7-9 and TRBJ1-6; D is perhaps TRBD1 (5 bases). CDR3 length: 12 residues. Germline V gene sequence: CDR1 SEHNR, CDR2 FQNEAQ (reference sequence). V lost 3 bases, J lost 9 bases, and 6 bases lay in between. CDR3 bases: TGTGCCAGCAGCTTTGGGGCTTCACCCCTCCACTTT. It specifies CASSFGASPLHF.

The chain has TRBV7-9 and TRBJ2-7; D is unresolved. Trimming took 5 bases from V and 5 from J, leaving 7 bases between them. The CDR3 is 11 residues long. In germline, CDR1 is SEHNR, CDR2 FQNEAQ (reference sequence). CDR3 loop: CASSISNEQYF. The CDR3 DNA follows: TGTGCCAGCAGCATTAGTAACGAGCAGTACTTC. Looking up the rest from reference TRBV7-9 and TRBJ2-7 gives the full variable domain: DTGVSQNPRHKITKRGQNVTFRCDPISEHNRLYWYRQTLGQGPEFLTYFQNEAQLEKSRLLSDRFSAERPKGSFSTLEIQRTEQGDSAMYLCASSISNEQYFGPGTRLTVT.

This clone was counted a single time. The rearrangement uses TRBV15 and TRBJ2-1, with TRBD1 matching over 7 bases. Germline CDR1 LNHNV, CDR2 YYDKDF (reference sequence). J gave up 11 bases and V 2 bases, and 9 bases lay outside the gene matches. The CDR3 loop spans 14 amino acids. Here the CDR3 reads CATSRPGGQTKQFF. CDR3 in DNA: TGTGCCACCAGCAGACCTGGGGGACAGACAAAGCAGTTCTTC.

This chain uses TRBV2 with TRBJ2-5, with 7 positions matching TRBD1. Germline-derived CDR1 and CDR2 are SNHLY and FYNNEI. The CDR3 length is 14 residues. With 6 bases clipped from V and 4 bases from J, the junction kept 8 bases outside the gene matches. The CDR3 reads CASRLGQSSETQYF. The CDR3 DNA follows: TGTGCCAGCAGGTTGGGACAGAGTTCAGAGACCCAGTACTTC.

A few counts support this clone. This CDR3 is CSVVLRGQGGEQYF. The CDR3 bases are TGCAGCGTTGTGTTGCGGGGGCAGGGTGGCGAGCAGTACTTC. The chain recombines TRBV29-1 with TRBJ2-7; D is perhaps TRBD2 (7 bases). The CDR3 runs 14 residues. Germline loops: CDR1 SQVTM, CDR2 ANQGSEA. V was cut by 4 bases and J by 6 bases, with 19 bases left in between.